This T cell receptor (beta chain) was obtained from a study of shared clonotypes between healthy human individuals. The method was immunoSEQ multiplex PCR; TCRdb's version includes in-frame clones alone and lacks a portion of them. The sample yields around 2,000,000 clones, 85% to 95% seen once. As defined, naive CD8 cells were CD45RO-negative and positively selected for CCR7, with terminally differentiated effector memory CD45RA+ cells excluded. The germline V and J ends were trimmed by 3 bases and 4 bases, with 7 bases remaining between them. The germline gives CDR1 MNHEY, CDR2 SMNVEV (reference sequence). The CDR3 is 12 residues long.

V gene TRBV27 combines with J gene TRBJ2-7; D is ambiguous. This TCR was recovered from a man younger than 30 in good health. Some clones in this sample may be carry-over from other donors' samples. Source material: naive CD8+ T cells from PBMCs. This CDR3 reads CASSFTRYEQYF. CDR3 DNA sequence: TGTGCCAGCAGTTTTACTCGGTACGAGCAGTACTTC.